The 25 T cell receptor beta chains listed next were all sequenced from one sample in a study of OX40 agonist ivuxolimab in advanced cancers. This table comes from immunoSEQ multiplex PCR, and its TCRdb copy is limited to in-frame clones, with some not included. The repertoire holds around 140,000 clones, with about 93% as singletons. The sample consisted of CD4+ or CD8+ T cells sorted from blood, taken in a trial of the OX40 agonist ivuxolimab. Receptors originate from an adult with an advanced solid tumor such as melanoma, head and neck, liver or kidney cancer.

The rearrangement uses TRBV5-1 and TRBJ2-5; 14 bases map to TRBD2. CDR3 length: 17 amino acids. The trim removed 2 bases at V and 0 bases at J, leaving 3 bases unmatched. Per germline, CDR1 SGHRS and CDR2 YFSETQ. CDR3 residues: CASSFPGLAGDQETQYF. Written as DNA, the CDR3 is TGCGCCAGCAGCTTCCCGGGACTAGCGGGGGACCAAGAGACCCAGTACTTC.

The chain combines TRBV20-1 with TRBJ2-7; 10 bases map to TRBD2. The CDR3 spans 11 residues. Germline V lookup: CDR1 DFQATT, CDR2 SNEGSKA (reference sequence). J lost 12 bases, V lost 6 bases, and 8 bases had no gene match. The CDR3 is CSADLAGARYF. The CDR3 DNA is TGCAGTGCAGATCTAGCGGGGGCCCGGTACTTC.

V gene TRBV27 combines with J gene TRBJ2-5, with D perhaps assigned TRBD1 or TRBD2 (6 bases each). The CDR3 is made up of 14 amino acids. Trimming left V 1 base short and J 7 bases short, with 13 bases between. CDR1 is MNHEY, CDR2 SMNVEV, per germline (reference sequence). The DNA for the CDR3 is TGTGCCAGCAGTTTATATTCAAGGGGGGCGACCCAGTACTTC. Amino acid sequence: CASSLYSRGATQYF.

This clone appeared a single time. This chain joins TRBV7-2 and TRBJ1-5, with 9 positions matching TRBD1. This CDR3 region has 15 residues. After removal of 5 bases from V and 10 bases from J, the junction contained 12 bases not matched to a gene. The germline V gene has CDR1 SGHTA and CDR2 FQGNSA. CDR3 coding DNA: TGTGCCAGCAGCCTGGAAGACAGGGGGATGATCCCCCAGCATTTT. Translation gives CASSLEDRGMIPQHF.

This clone was counted only a few times. Here the CDR3 reads CASSLGTSGTQEQYF. The CDR3 region has the DNA TGCGCCAGCAGCTTGGGAACTAGCGGGACGCAAGAGCAGTACTTC. The chain links TRBV5-1 to TRBJ2-7; 10 bases are a match to TRBD2. The CDR3 totals 15 residues. Germline CDR1 and CDR2: SGHRS and YFSETQ. V was clipped by 0 bases and J by 7 bases; unmatched bases: 7.

On this clone itself: Its ends do not fully match the called genes, so a read error is possible. The gene calls are TRBV11-3 and TRBJ2-1; D is possibly TRBD2 (7 bases). Germline V gene lookup returns CDR1 SGHNT and CDR2 YENEEA. The length of the CDR3 is 12 residues. The CDR3 loop is CASSINGGPHLF. The CDR3 DNA reads as TGTGCCAGCAGCATAAACGGGGGGCCCCACCTCTTC.

This chain joins TRBV7-9 and TRBJ1-1; the D is unclear. This CDR3 has 13 residues. The V end lost 6 bases, the J end lost 6 bases, and 14 bases lay between the germline ends. Germline V gives CDR1 SEHNR, CDR2 FQNEAQ (reference sequence). CDR3 sequence (DNA): TGTGCCAGCAGTATTACGGGAGAGTCTGAAGCTTTCTTT. Its protein product is CASSITGESEAFF.

The rearrangement joins TRBV9 to TRBJ2-7; 12 bases map to TRBD2. With 4 bases clipped from V and 4 bases from J, the junction kept 3 bases outside the gene matches. Germline lookup yields CDR1 SGDLS and CDR2 YYNGEE. The CDR3 is 14 amino acids. This CDR3 reads CASSPLAGGYEQYF. In DNA, the CDR3 is TGTGCCAGCAGCCCTCTAGCGGGGGGGTACGAGCAGTACTTC.

J is TRBJ2-7 and V is TRBV5-1, with TRBD2 matching over 7 bases. Germline V gene lookup returns CDR1 SGHRS and CDR2 YFSETQ. Trimming took 3 bases from V and 7 from J; bases not matched to a gene: 16. The CDR3 has 16 residues. The CDR3 reads CASSSLDQLALGEQYF. The CDR3 coding sequence is TGCGCCAGCAGCTCCCTAGACCAACTAGCGCTGGGGGAGCAGTACTTC.

As for this clone: The junction and the germline gene differ at one end; a read error may be behind it. The chain couples TRBV5-4 to TRBJ2-3; 8 positions agree with TRBD2. Germline V gives CDR1 SGHNT, CDR2 YYREEE (reference sequence). The CDR3 is 18 residues long. CDR3 residues: CASSQGWSSGGYTDTQYF. DNA for the CDR3: TGCGCCAGCAGCCAAGGGTGGTCAAGCGGGGGCTACACAGATACGCAGTATTTT.

The V call is TRBV6-1, the J call TRBJ1-5; tentative D call: TRBD1 (6 bases). CDR1 is MNHNS, CDR2 SASEGT, per germline. The CDR3 loop spans 15 amino acids. Trimming left V 6 bases short and J 0 bases short, with 12 bases between. CDR3 DNA sequence: TGTGCCAGCAGGACCCAGGGGCCTAGCAATCAGCCCCAGCATTTT. This encodes CASRTQGPSNQPQHF.

The chain is built from TRBV28 and TRBJ2-5; 7 bases fit TRBD2. Trimming removed 4 bases from V and 5 bases from J; junction bases left unmatched: 7. Germline loops: CDR1 MDHEN, CDR2 SYDVKM. The CDR3 is 14 residues long. CDR3 region: CASSSGLTLETQYF. The CDR3, as DNA: TGTGCCAGCAGTTCGGGACTAACTCTCGAGACCCAGTACTTC. The entire variable domain, with the rest obtained from reference TRBV28 and TRBJ2-5, is as follows: DVKVTQSSRYLVKRTGEKVFLECVQDMDHENMFWYRQDPGLGLRLIYFSYDVKMKEKGDIPEGYSVSREKKERFSLILESASTNQTSMYLCASSSGLTLETQYFGPGTRLLVL.

The sample holds one count of this clone. This chain uses TRBV28 with TRBJ2-1, with D uncertain. Germline V gene data show CDR1 as MDHEN and CDR2 as SYDVKM. The CDR3 is 12 residues long. Deletions cut 5 bases from V and 10 bases from J, with 12 bases between. CDR3 sequence (DNA): TGTGCCAGCAGTCCATTAGGTCGGGAGCAGTTCTTC. This translates into CASSPLGREQFF.

The CDR3 here is CASSLSRDPVNEQFF. For the CDR3, the DNA is TGTGCCAGCAGCTTATCTAGAGACCCCGTGAATGAGCAGTTCTTC. V and J are TRBV7-2 and TRBJ2-1, with D unresolved. There are 15 residues in the CDR3. The germline gives CDR1 SGHTA, CDR2 FQGNSA. With 2 bases removed from V and 7 bases from J, the gap between germline ends came to 15 bases. Full variable domain (rest looked up from reference TRBV7-2 and TRBJ2-1): GAGVSQSPSNKVTEKGKDVELRCDPISGHTALYWYRQSLGQGLEFLIYFQGNSAPDKSGLPSDRFSAERTGGSVSTLTIQRTQQEDSAVYLCASSLSRDPVNEQFFGPGTRLTVL.

This clone was observed once. The chain carries TRBV7-3 and TRBJ2-7, with D possibly TRBD1 on 5 matching bases. The germline V and J ends were trimmed by 5 bases and 6 bases, with 11 bases remaining between them. This CDR3 contains 12 residues. Germline V gene data show CDR1 as SGHTA and CDR2 as FQGTGA. The CDR3 coding sequence is TGTGCCAGCAGCCCTTCAGGGCGCGAGCAGTACTTC. This encodes CASSPSGREQYF.

The count of this clone is one. This rearrangement joins TRBV28 to TRBJ1-5; 8 nucleotides align to TRBD1. CDR1 and CDR2 (germline): MDHEN, SYDVKM. Trimming at V came to 1 base and at J to 4 bases, leaving 18 bases not matched to a gene. This CDR3 contains 20 residues. The CDR3 nucleotides read TGTGCCAGCAGTTTATATTGGCCGCCGGACAGGGATATTCCGAATCAGCCCCAGCATTTT. Its protein is CASSLYWPPDRDIPNQPQHF.

This rearrangement joins TRBV19 to TRBJ2-7, with 7 positions matching TRBD1. V lost 9 bases to trimming and J lost 4 bases; unmatched junction nucleotides: 9. Germline lookup yields CDR1 LNHDA and CDR2 SQIVND (reference sequence). The CDR3 contains 13 residues. The CDR3 region is CARNKQGIYEQYF. CDR3 bases: TGTGCCAGGAACAAACAGGGGATTTACGAGCAGTACTTC.

The V and J genes are TRBV29-1 and TRBJ1-3; D is ambiguous. CDR1 and CDR2 (germline): SQVTM, ANQGSEA. V gave up 5 bases and J gave up 0 bases, with 8 bases separating them. This CDR3 region has 13 residues. The DNA of the CDR3 is TGCAGCGTTTCCCGAGACTCTGGAAACACCATATATTTT. It yields the protein CSVSRDSGNTIYF.

The V call is TRBV4-1, the J call TRBJ1-4; 7 nucleotides align to TRBD1. V shed 4 bases, J shed 7 bases, and the junction held 12 bases outside the gene matches. Looked up from germline, CDR1 is MGHRA and CDR2 is YSYEKL. The CDR3 covers 16 residues. The CDR3 region is CASSPSTDRVFEKLFF. The CDR3 region has the DNA TGCGCCAGCAGCCCTAGTACCGACAGGGTCTTTGAAAAACTGTTTTTT.

The gene calls are TRBV18 and TRBJ2-7, with a possible D match to TRBD1 (5 bases). There are 14 residues in the CDR3. CDR1 and CDR2 (germline): KGHSH, LQKENI. Trimming took 3 bases from V and 2 from J, leaving 11 bases between them. The CDR3 is CASSPLGPPYEQYF. The CDR3, as DNA: TGTGCCAGCTCACCTTTGGGGCCACCCTACGAGCAGTACTTC.

This chain connects TRBV7-7 to TRBJ2-2, with 9 bases aligning to TRBD1. Germline loops: CDR1 SSHAT, CDR2 FNYEAQ (reference sequence). The CDR3 runs 14 residues. The CDR3 region is CAIYGTGFPGELFF. CDR3 DNA sequence: TGTGCGATTTACGGGACAGGGTTTCCCGGGGAGCTGTTTTTT.

The chain is built from TRBV9 and TRBJ1-3; 10 bases are a match to TRBD1. Germline values: CDR1 SGDLS, CDR2 YYNGEE. J gave up 3 bases and V 3 bases, and 6 bases lay outside the gene matches. The CDR3 covers 16 residues. In DNA, the CDR3 is TGTGCCAGCAGCGGAAGCGACAGGGGGCTTGGAAACACCATATATTTT. Encoded protein: CASSGSDRGLGNTIYF.

This chain links TRBV11-3 with TRBJ2-1; perhaps TRBD2 as D (5 bases). V lost 2 bases to trimming and J lost 3 bases, with 8 bases between them. The CDR3 is 14 residues long. Germline lookup yields CDR1 SGHNT and CDR2 YENEEA. DNA of the CDR3: TGTGCCAGCAGCTTACAAAGCGGCTACAATGAGCAGTTCTTC. Encoded protein: CASSLQSGYNEQFF. Looking up the rest from reference TRBV11-3 and TRBJ2-1 gives the full variable domain: EAGVVQSPRYKIIEKKQPVAFWCNPISGHNTLYWYLQNLGQGPELLIRYENEEAVDDSQLPKDRFSAERLKGVDSTLKIQPAELGDSAVYLCASSLQSGYNEQFFGPGTRLTVL.

The rearrangement links TRBV2 to TRBJ2-7; 11 nucleotides align to TRBD2. The V segment lost 4 bases and the J segment 6 bases; nucleotides outside the gene matches: 5. The CDR3 spans 14 residues. From germline, CDR1 is SNHLY and CDR2 FYNNEI. For the CDR3, the DNA is TGTGCCAGCAGTGCTCTAGCGGGAGGAGGCGAGCAGTACTTC. Its translation: CASSALAGGGEQYF.

This clone was seen only once. The rearrangement joins TRBV14 to TRBJ2-7, with 8 bases aligning to TRBD1. Germline V gene data show CDR1 as SGHDN and CDR2 as FVKESK. The trim removed 1 base at V and 2 bases at J, leaving 4 bases unmatched. This CDR3 has 15 amino acids. The CDR3 coding sequence is TGTGCCAGCAGCCAAGGCCGGACAGGGCCCTACGAGCAGTACTTC. It codes for CASSQGRTGPYEQYF.